These T cell receptor beta chains were read from a single sample in a study of T cells in Graves' hyperthyroidism and ophthalmopathy. MiXCR, run by TCRdb on the multiplex PCR reads, gives a single entry per CDR3 protein. Here the sample spans about 610,000 distinct CDR3 sequences, roughly 14% being singletons. Sequencing input: blood. Every receptor here comes from a woman in her thirties or forties with Graves' ophthalmopathy. Both conserved end residues are part of each CDR3. The D gene is left open where the match is weak. The listing skips clone size in some rows; elsewhere it reads once, few, many or a size class.

CDR3nt,CDR3aa,v_gene,d_gene,abundance,j_gene
TGTGCCAGCAATAAAGACAGGGTGGGCACTGAAGCTTTCTTT,CASNKDRVGTEAFF,TRBV6-1,TRBD1,many,TRBJ1-1
TGTGCCAGCAGTTCCCCGGGTAGCGGGAGGAACGAGCAGTACTTC,CASSSPGSGRNEQYF,TRBV6-5,TRBD2,many,TRBJ2-7
TGTGCCAGCAGCCAAGGGGGCGGTTTAGCCAAAAACATTCAGTACTTC,CASSQGGGLAKNIQYF,TRBV4-2,NA,NA,TRBJ2-4
TGTGCCAGCAGCCCCTTAGGCTGGACACGGAACGAGCAGTACTTC,CASSPLGWTRNEQYF,TRBV3-1,NA,NA,TRBJ2-7
TGTGCCACCGAAAGGACGGACCAAGAGACCCAGTACTTC,CATERTDQETQYF,TRBV28,NA,many,TRBJ2-5
TGCAGTGCTAGAGATCTACGGTCCAACAATGAGCAGTTCTTC,CSARDLRSNNEQFF,TRBV20-1,NA,many,TRBJ2-1
TGTGCCACCTGCATGAACACTGAAGCTTTCTTT,CATCMNTEAFF,TRBV28,NA,NA,TRBJ1-1
TGTGCCAGCAGTTTACGGTGGTCGCCCACGGGATACGAGCAGTACTTC,CASSLRWSPTGYEQYF,TRBV27,NA,NA,TRBJ2-7
TGTGCCAGCAGTTACCCGAGTTCCGGGTACGGGAGAAGCTCCTACGAGCAGTACTTC,CASSYPSSGYGRSSYEQYF,TRBV6-2/TRBV6-3,NA,many,TRBJ2-7
TGTGCGGGCGCGACGACAGATACGCAGTATTTT,CAGATTDTQYF,TRBV6-1,NA,many,TRBJ2-3
TGTGCCAGTAGTATCGGGTCGTACACTGAAGCTTTCTTT,CASSIGSYTEAFF,TRBV19,NA,NA,TRBJ1-1
TGTGCCAGCAGCTTAGTGTTAGGTGATCTGAGCTCTGGAAACACCATATATTTT,CASSLVLGDLSSGNTIYF,TRBV11-2,NA,many,TRBJ1-3
TGCAGCGTTCCTTGTTCCCCATTGGCGAACACCGGGGAGCTGTTTTTT,CSVPCSPLANTGELFF,TRBV29-1,NA,NA,TRBJ2-2
TGTGCCAGCAGTTCCGGGACGGTCGGGGAGCTGTTTTTT,CASSSGTVGELFF,TRBV12-3/TRBV12-4,NA,NA,TRBJ2-2
TGTGCCAGCAGTTTTGCTAAGCGCTCAAAGGAGACCCAGTACTTC,CASSFAKRSKETQYF,TRBV28,NA,many,TRBJ2-5
TGTGCCAGCGACAATCGGGGTCGCGAGCAGTACTTC,CASDNRGREQYF,TRBV6-2/TRBV6-3,NA,NA,TRBJ2-7
TGCGCCAGCAGCCTAACCGACAGGGGGGGGCAGCCCCAGCATTTT,CASSLTDRGGQPQHF,TRBV4-3,TRBD1,few,TRBJ1-5
TGTGCCTGGAGTATTGGCACCGGGGAGCTGTTTTTT,CAWSIGTGELFF,TRBV30,NA,many,TRBJ2-2
TGTGCCAGCAGTATCGGACTAGCGGAGGATTCGCAGTACTTC,CASSIGLAEDSQYF,TRBV12-3/TRBV12-4,TRBD2,many,TRBJ2-7
TGTGCCAGCAGGGACACTGGGGGTCAGCCCCAGCATTTT,CASRDTGGQPQHF,TRBV7-8,NA,many,TRBJ1-5
TGCAGCGCTTTAACAGGGGGCGCAGGATTGGGCAATCAGCCCCAGCATTTT,CSALTGGAGLGNQPQHF,TRBV29-1,TRBD1,few,TRBJ1-5
TGCAGTGCTAGACAGTTAGGTGAAGCTTCCTTT,CSARQLGEASF,TRBV20-1,NA,once,TRBJ1-1
TGTGCCAGCATTTCCGTTAACGTCGGGGGCAATGGCTACACCTTC,CASISVNVGGNGYTF,TRBV28,NA,many,TRBJ1-2
TGTGCCAGCAGCCGGTCTTATGTTGCTTTCTTT,CASSRSYVAFF,TRBV12-3/TRBV12-4,NA,NA,TRBJ1-1
TGTGCCAGCAGCCTCCGAGTCAATCAGCCCCAGCATTTT,CASSLRVNQPQHF,TRBV7-2,NA,many,TRBJ1-5
TGCGCCAGCAGCCATGATAACTCCTACGAGCAGTACTTC,CASSHDNSYEQYF,TRBV5-1,NA,many,TRBJ2-7
TGTGCCAGCTCACCACCGACGGGACTAGCGGAAGGGCAGGAGACCCAGTACTTC,CASSPPTGLAEGQETQYF,TRBV18,TRBD2,NA,TRBJ2-5
TGTGCCAGCAGTTGGGCAGGCTACGAGCAGTACTTC,CASSWAGYEQYF,TRBV6-2/TRBV6-3,NA,many,TRBJ2-7
TGTGCCAGCAGCCGAGGGGGGCTAATGGCTTTCTTT,CASSRGGLMAFF,TRBV12-3/TRBV12-4,NA,many,TRBJ1-1
TGTGCCAGCAGAGACCAGGGGATACTTCAGCCCCAGCATTTT,CASRDQGILQPQHF,TRBV2,NA,many,TRBJ1-5
TGTGCCAGCAGTTACCTTGGGGTCGGGGAGCTGTTTTTT,CASSYLGVGELFF,TRBV6-2/TRBV6-3,NA,many,TRBJ2-2
TGTGCCAGCAGTGAACCGGGGGCCGGGGAGCTGTTTTTT,CASSEPGAGELFF,TRBV25-1,NA,many,TRBJ2-2
TGTGCCAGTAGTGCGTGGGACAGGGGTGAAGGCTACACCTTC,CASSAWDRGEGYTF,TRBV19,TRBD1,NA,TRBJ1-2
TGCAGCGTTGAATGGCGGGAGTTTGTAACAGATACGCAGTATTTT,CSVEWREFVTDTQYF,TRBV29-1,TRBD2,NA,TRBJ2-3
TGTGCCATCGGGTTAGCGGGAGCCTACGAGCAGTACTTC,CAIGLAGAYEQYF,TRBV10-3,TRBD2,few,TRBJ2-7
TGTGCCAGCAGCTTAGAGCAGGGGGGTCTCTACGAGCAGTACTTC,CASSLEQGGLYEQYF,TRBV7-2,NA,few,TRBJ2-7
TGTGCCAGCAGTCCCCAGACAGGGTTCACTGAAGCTTTCTTT,CASSPQTGFTEAFF,TRBV6-2/TRBV6-3,TRBD1,NA,TRBJ1-1
TGTGCCAGCAGTTACTCTACGGGGGAGGGATACGAGCAGTACTTC,CASSYSTGEGYEQYF,TRBV6-5,TRBD2,many,TRBJ2-7
TGCAGTACCTTAGGGACTACCTACGAGCAGTACTTC,CSTLGTTYEQYF,TRBV20-1,TRBD2,many,TRBJ2-7
TGTGCCAGCAGAAGTGACAGGGAGTTACTCTACGAGCAGTACTTC,CASRSDRELLYEQYF,TRBV6-1,TRBD1,many,TRBJ2-7
TGTGCCAGCAGCCAGTTTCTAGCGGGACCATCGAACGAGCAGTACTTC,CASSQFLAGPSNEQYF,TRBV3-1,TRBD2,NA,TRBJ2-7